This T cell receptor beta chain was captured in a study of T cell changes during pregnancy in multiple sclerosis. The assay was immunoSEQ multiplex PCR, and TCRdb's table has in-frame clones only and misses some. Among 51,000 or so clones listed, around 93% were seen once. CDR3 length equals 14 residues. Trimming shortened V by 5 bases and J by 6 bases, and 14 bases separated the two germline ends. Germline CDR1 and CDR2: MGHRA and YSYEKL. The sequence came from a female donor with multiple sclerosis, enrolled in a pregnancy study. The source material was peripheral blood, sampled in the second trimester of pregnancy. The chain carries TRBV4-1 and TRBJ1-5; D is ambiguous. The CDR3 DNA reads as TGCGCCAGCAGCACAGAAACAGTACCTCAGCCCCAGCATTTT. Translating gives CASSTETVPQPQHF.